These T cell receptor beta chains were read from a single sample in a study of OX40 agonist ivuxolimab in advanced cancers. Using immunoSEQ multiplex PCR, the repertoire was profiled, and TCRdb retains in-frame clones only, with some absent. The sample has 75,000 to 95,000 clones; roughly 90% are singletons. The specimen comprised CD4+ or CD8+ T cells sorted from blood, sampled in a trial of the OX40 agonist ivuxolimab. These receptors all stem from an adult with an advanced solid tumor such as melanoma, head and neck, liver or kidney cancer. CDR3s include the opening cysteine and the closing phenylalanine or tryptophan. D genes are given only for firm matches. For some rows the clone size is stated as once, few or many, or as a class when expanded; others skip it.

V gene: TRBV19
D gene: .
J gene: TRBJ2-2
clone size: .
CDR3 protein: CASRDRVGGTGELFF
CDR3 DNA: TGTGCCAGTAGAGACAGGGTAGGAGGGACCGGGGAGCTGTTTTTT

V gene: TRBV15
D gene: .
J gene: TRBJ1-2
clone size: .
CDR3 protein: CATSQGANYGYTF
CDR3 DNA: TGTGCCACCAGCCAAGGGGCGAACTATGGCTACACCTTC

V gene: TRBV5-1
D gene: .
J gene: TRBJ2-3
clone size: .
CDR3 protein: CASSWAPQGAADTQYF
CDR3 DNA: TGCGCCAGCAGCTGGGCCCCACAGGGTGCGGCAGATACGCAGTATTTT

V gene: TRBV6-5
D gene: .
J gene: TRBJ2-7
clone size: .
CDR3 protein: CASSNRVSYEQYF
CDR3 DNA: TGTGCCAGCAGTAACAGGGTTTCCTACGAGCAGTACTTC

V gene: TRBV7-2
D gene: .
J gene: TRBJ1-5
clone size: .
CDR3 protein: CASSTRGGGPQHF
CDR3 DNA: TGTGCCAGCAGCACAAGGGGAGGGGGGCCCCAGCATTTT

V gene: TRBV28
D gene: .
J gene: TRBJ2-1
clone size: .
CDR3 protein: CASSFWANYNEQFF
CDR3 DNA: TGTGCCAGCAGTTTCTGGGCAAACTACAATGAGCAGTTCTTC

V gene: TRBV19
D gene: .
J gene: TRBJ1-4
clone size: .
CDR3 protein: CASTVAQGKVEKLFF
CDR3 DNA: TGTGCCAGTACCGTGGCGCAGGGTAAAGTTGAAAAACTGTTTTTT

V gene: TRBV18
D gene: .
J gene: TRBJ1-4
clone size: .
CDR3 protein: CASSPAGQQNEKLFF
CDR3 DNA: TGTGCCAGCTCACCCGCCGGACAACAGAATGAAAAACTGTTTTTT

V gene: TRBV7-3
D gene: TRBD2
J gene: TRBJ2-7
clone size: .
CDR3 protein: CASSLGGGGPVNTYEQYF
CDR3 DNA: TGTGCCAGCAGCTTAGGCGGGGGAGGGCCCGTTAACACCTACGAGCAGTACTTC

V gene: TRBV7-9
D gene: .
J gene: TRBJ1-5
clone size: .
CDR3 protein: CASSFFIDQPQHF
CDR3 DNA: TGTGCCAGCAGCTTCTTCATCGATCAGCCCCAGCATTTT

V gene: TRBV5-1
D gene: .
J gene: TRBJ2-3
clone size: .
CDR3 protein: CASSLEGHNTDTQYF
CDR3 DNA: TGCGCCAGCAGCTTGGAGGGACACAACACAGATACGCAGTATTTT

V gene: TRBV9
D gene: TRBD2
J gene: TRBJ2-1
clone size: .
CDR3 protein: CASSVDGTSVDEQFF
CDR3 DNA: TGTGCCAGCAGCGTGGATGGGACTAGCGTCGATGAGCAGTTCTTC

V gene: TRBV5-4
D gene: TRBD1
J gene: TRBJ2-7
clone size: .
CDR3 protein: CASSRDRYYEQYF
CDR3 DNA: TGTGCCAGCAGCCGGGACAGATACTACGAGCAGTACTTC

V gene: TRBV7-9
D gene: .
J gene: TRBJ2-6
clone size: .
CDR3 protein: CASSLPGIGGANVLTF
CDR3 DNA: TGTGCCAGCAGCTTACCCGGGATAGGAGGGGCCAACGTCCTGACTTTC

V gene: TRBV11-2
D gene: .
J gene: TRBJ2-7
clone size: .
CDR3 protein: CASSLSLRADYYGQYF
CDR3 DNA: TGTGCCAGCAGTCTAAGCCTCCGGGCGGATTACTACGGGCAGTACTTC

V gene: TRBV28
D gene: TRBD1
J gene: TRBJ1-2
clone size: .
CDR3 protein: CASSGRGLKNYGYTF
CDR3 DNA: TGTGCCAGCAGCGGCAGGGGGCTCAAGAACTATGGCTACACCTTC

V gene: TRBV7-9
D gene: .
J gene: TRBJ1-2
clone size: .
CDR3 protein: CASSLEGGGIHGYTF
CDR3 DNA: TGTGCCAGCAGCTTAGAGGGAGGGGGAATCCATGGCTACACCTTC

V gene: TRBV2
D gene: TRBD2
J gene: TRBJ2-3
clone size: .
CDR3 protein: CASTVLAGNTDTQYF
CDR3 DNA: TGTGCCAGCACCGTACTAGCGGGGAACACAGATACGCAGTATTTT

V gene: TRBV7-9
D gene: TRBD2
J gene: TRBJ2-7
clone size: .
CDR3 protein: CASSRMAGDSYEQYF
CDR3 DNA: TGTGCCAGCAGCCGAATGGCGGGGGACTCCTACGAGCAGTACTTC

V gene: TRBV10-2
D gene: TRBD2
J gene: TRBJ2-7
clone size: .
CDR3 protein: CASRGLAGPYYEQYF
CDR3 DNA: TGCGCCAGCAGGGGACTAGCGGGACCCTACTACGAGCAGTACTTC

V gene: TRBV18
D gene: .
J gene: TRBJ2-5
clone size: .
CDR3 protein: CASSPRGQKETQYF
CDR3 DNA: TGTGCCAGCTCACCACGTGGGCAGAAAGAGACCCAGTACTTC

V gene: TRBV27
D gene: .
J gene: TRBJ1-5
clone size: .
CDR3 protein: CASSSLGGNNQPQHF
CDR3 DNA: TGTGCCAGCAGTTCCCTGGGGGGAAACAATCAGCCCCAGCATTTT

V gene: TRBV10-3
D gene: .
J gene: TRBJ1-2
clone size: .
CDR3 protein: CAISEALRGTEDGYTF
CDR3 DNA: TGTGCCATCAGTGAAGCGTTAAGGGGCACGGAGGATGGCTACACCTTC

V gene: TRBV18
D gene: .
J gene: TRBJ1-2
clone size: few
CDR3 protein: CASSPAGAVYGYTF
CDR3 DNA: TGTGCCAGCTCACCCGCAGGGGCTGTCTATGGCTACACCTTC

V gene: TRBV10-2
D gene: TRBD1
J gene: TRBJ1-1
clone size: .
CDR3 protein: CASSERGRGPGKAFF
CDR3 DNA: TGCGCCAGCAGTGAGCGGGGCAGGGGGCCTGGTAAAGCTTTCTTT

V gene: TRBV9
D gene: TRBD1
J gene: TRBJ1-6
clone size: once
CDR3 protein: CASSVGPTGGVSPLHF
CDR3 DNA: TGTGCCAGCAGCGTAGGGCCGACAGGGGGCGTCTCACCCCTCCACTTT

V gene: TRBV18
D gene: .
J gene: TRBJ2-6
clone size: .
CDR3 protein: CASSPKIGFSGANVLTF
CDR3 DNA: TGTGCCAGCTCACCAAAGATTGGGTTTTCTGGGGCCAACGTCCTGACTTTC

V gene: TRBV18
D gene: .
J gene: TRBJ2-1
clone size: .
CDR3 protein: CASSPLLDNEQFF
CDR3 DNA: TGTGCCAGCTCACCCCTTCTCGACAATGAGCAGTTCTTC

V gene: TRBV11-2
D gene: .
J gene: TRBJ2-7
clone size: .
CDR3 protein: CASSLTLLGRGGYEQYF
CDR3 DNA: TGTGCCAGCAGCTTAACTTTATTGGGCAGGGGAGGCTACGAGCAGTACTTC

V gene: TRBV5-6
D gene: TRBD1
J gene: TRBJ2-7
clone size: .
CDR3 protein: CASSLVDGTGDYEQYF
CDR3 DNA: TGTGCCAGCAGCTTGGTAGACGGGACAGGCGACTACGAGCAGTACTTC

V gene: TRBV11-2
D gene: .
J gene: TRBJ1-2
clone size: .
CDR3 protein: CASSFEDGNYGYTF
CDR3 DNA: TGTGCCAGCAGCTTCGAGGACGGTAACTATGGCTACACCTTC

V gene: TRBV2
D gene: .
J gene: TRBJ1-2
clone size: .
CDR3 protein: CASSSDGRGGGYTF
CDR3 DNA: TGTGCCAGCAGTTCTGATGGGCGAGGGGGTGGCTACACCTTC

V gene: TRBV23-1
D gene: TRBD2
J gene: TRBJ2-5
clone size: few
CDR3 protein: CASWTSGGRKETQYF
CDR3 DNA: TGCGCCAGCTGGACTAGCGGGGGCCGGAAAGAGACCCAGTACTTC

V gene: TRBV11-2
D gene: .
J gene: TRBJ2-3
clone size: .
CDR3 protein: CASSSGSWHTDTQYF
CDR3 DNA: TGTGCCAGCAGCTCAGGCTCCTGGCACACAGATACGCAGTATTTT

V gene: TRBV5-1
D gene: TRBD1
J gene: TRBJ2-7
clone size: .
CDR3 protein: CASSSRTGQGDEQYF
CDR3 DNA: TGCGCCAGCAGCTCTAGGACAGGGCAGGGAGACGAGCAGTACTTC

V gene: TRBV10-3
D gene: .
J gene: TRBJ1-2
clone size: few
CDR3 protein: CAISEWTEDIYGYTF
CDR3 DNA: TGTGCCATCAGTGAATGGACAGAAGACATCTATGGCTACACCTTC

V gene: TRBV2
D gene: .
J gene: TRBJ2-7
clone size: .
CDR3 protein: CASRTRTSIYEQYF
CDR3 DNA: TGTGCCAGCAGAACCAGGACCAGCATCTACGAGCAGTACTTC

V gene: TRBV10-3
D gene: TRBD1
J gene: TRBJ2-2
clone size: .
CDR3 protein: CAITQGQVNTGELFF
CDR3 DNA: TGTGCCATCACCCAGGGACAGGTGAACACCGGGGAGCTGTTTTTT

V gene: TRBV4-1
D gene: TRBD2
J gene: TRBJ2-7
clone size: .
CDR3 protein: CASSPGRGGYEQYF
CDR3 DNA: TGCGCCAGCAGCCCAGGGAGGGGCGGGTACGAGCAGTACTTC

V gene: TRBV4-2
D gene: TRBD2
J gene: TRBJ2-5
clone size: .
CDR3 protein: CASSPAGERGGETQYF
CDR3 DNA: TGTGCCAGCAGCCCGGCGGGGGAGCGGGGTGGGGAGACCCAGTACTTC

V gene: TRBV7-9
D gene: TRBD1
J gene: TRBJ2-3
clone size: .
CDR3 protein: CASSRPDRGTDTQYF
CDR3 DNA: TGTGCCAGCAGCCGGCCCGACAGGGGCACAGATACGCAGTATTTT

V gene: TRBV5-1
D gene: TRBD1
J gene: TRBJ2-3
clone size: .
CDR3 protein: CASSHDRGTGTRGTDTQYF
CDR3 DNA: TGCGCCAGCAGCCACGACCGCGGGACAGGCACCCGGGGCACAGATACGCAGTATTTT

V gene: TRBV10-3
D gene: TRBD1
J gene: TRBJ1-4
clone size: once
CDR3 protein: CATQRTGGAREKLFF
CDR3 DNA: TGTGCCACACAGCGGACAGGGGGCGCGCGAGAAAAACTGTTTTTT

V gene: TRBV5-1
D gene: TRBD1
J gene: TRBJ2-7
clone size: .
CDR3 protein: CASSFLSGTGAYEQYF
CDR3 DNA: TGCGCCAGCAGCTTCTTATCCGGGACAGGCGCCTACGAGCAGTACTTC

V gene: TRBV5-6
D gene: .
J gene: TRBJ1-2
clone size: .
CDR3 protein: CASSLDPFGSYGYTF
CDR3 DNA: TGTGCCAGCAGCTTGGACCCATTTGGATCCTATGGCTACACCTTC

V gene: TRBV5-4
D gene: TRBD2
J gene: TRBJ2-5
clone size: .
CDR3 protein: CASSPGLAGGYSETQYF
CDR3 DNA: TGTGCCAGCAGCCCGGGACTAGCGGGAGGATATAGTGAGACCCAGTACTTC

V gene: TRBV18
D gene: .
J gene: TRBJ2-1
clone size: once
CDR3 protein: CASSPQSNNEQFF
CDR3 DNA: TGTGCCAGCTCACCGCAATCGAACAATGAGCAGTTCTTC

V gene: TRBV7-2
D gene: .
J gene: TRBJ1-5
clone size: once
CDR3 protein: CASSLLQGGQPQHF
CDR3 DNA: TGTGCCAGCAGCTTGCTACAGGGCGGCCAGCCCCAGCATTTT

V gene: TRBV7-9
D gene: .
J gene: TRBJ2-7
clone size: once
CDR3 protein: CASSHPMGSEQYF
CDR3 DNA: TGTGCCAGCAGCCATCCCATGGGGAGCGAGCAGTACTTC

V gene: TRBV28
D gene: TRBD2
J gene: TRBJ2-2
clone size: .
CDR3 protein: CASSATSGRAGGGELFF
CDR3 DNA: TGTGCCAGCAGTGCGACTAGCGGGAGGGCCGGAGGCGGGGAGCTGTTTTTT

V gene: TRBV5-1
D gene: .
J gene: TRBJ1-2
clone size: .
CDR3 protein: CASSMREGRVDGYTF
CDR3 DNA: TGCGCCAGCAGCATGAGAGAGGGGCGCGTGGATGGCTACACCTTC

V gene: TRBV4-1
D gene: .
J gene: TRBJ2-7
clone size: .
CDR3 protein: CASSQFYYEQYF
CDR3 DNA: TGCGCCAGCAGCCAATTTTACTACGAGCAGTACTTC

V gene: TRBV5-5
D gene: .
J gene: TRBJ2-6
clone size: .
CDR3 protein: CASSLAFWQGSSGANVLTF
CDR3 DNA: TGTGCCAGCAGCTTGGCCTTTTGGCAGGGTAGCTCTGGGGCCAACGTCCTGACTTTC

V gene: TRBV28
D gene: .
J gene: TRBJ1-5
clone size: .
CDR3 protein: CASSLSVGNQPQHF
CDR3 DNA: TGTGCCAGCAGTTTGTCGGTTGGCAATCAGCCCCAGCATTTT

V gene: TRBV5-4
D gene: .
J gene: TRBJ2-5
clone size: .
CDR3 protein: CASSLMGKETQYF
CDR3 DNA: TGTGCCAGCAGCTTGATGGGGAAAGAGACCCAGTACTTC

V gene: TRBV5-4
D gene: TRBD1
J gene: TRBJ1-6
clone size: .
CDR3 protein: CASSLLGGGTNSPLHF
CDR3 DNA: TGTGCCAGCAGCCTACTAGGGGGCGGCACTAATTCACCCCTCCACTTT

V gene: TRBV27
D gene: .
J gene: TRBJ2-7
clone size: once
CDR3 protein: CASSPIAGSGPYEQYF
CDR3 DNA: TGTGCCAGCAGTCCCATCGCGGGAAGTGGGCCCTACGAGCAGTACTTC